These 15 T cell receptor beta chains came from one sample sequenced in a study of T cell responses to AZD1222 COVID-19 vaccine. Using immunoSEQ multiplex PCR, the repertoire was profiled, and TCRdb retains in-frame clones only, with some absent. The profile covers 100,000 to 150,000 clones, with 89% appearing a single time and more than 4% taken by the ten largest. The sequences come from peripheral blood, collected on day 0 of AZD1222 vaccination. The receptors shown here come from an adult in good health.

Comment on this clone: Distinct nucleotide sequences in the sample also encode this CDR3. The CDR3: CASSLRQGSYEQYF. The CDR3 DNA sequence: TGCGCCAGCAGCCTACGACAGGGAAGCTACGAGCAGTACTTC. V gene TRBV5-1 combines with J gene TRBJ2-7, with 7 bases that match TRBD1. Germline CDR1 reads SGHRS; CDR2 reads YFSETQ. V shed 4 bases and J 3 bases; nucleotides not matched to a gene: 7. The CDR3 consists of 14 residues.

This clone was counted only a few times. The V and J genes are TRBV7-9 and TRBJ1-4, with 9 bases aligning to TRBD1. Unmatched junction bases numbered 5, after V lost 5 bases and J lost 7 bases. The CDR3 has 14 residues. CDR1 is SEHNR, CDR2 FQNEAQ, per germline (reference sequence). The CDR3, as DNA: TGTGCCAGCAGCATAGGACAGGGGTCTGAAAAACTGTTTTTT. This gives the protein CASSIGQGSEKLFF.

J is TRBJ1-1 and V is TRBV28, with 8 bases fitting TRBD1. Germline-derived CDR1 and CDR2 are MDHEN and SYDVKM. Unmatched junction bases numbered 9, after V lost 10 bases and J lost 2 bases. The CDR3 is 14 amino acids. This CDR3 reads CATHTTGENTEAFF. The CDR3 DNA reads as TGTGCCACACATACGACAGGGGAAAACACTGAAGCTTTCTTT.

The chain carries TRBV15 and TRBJ1-1, with D possibly TRBD1 on 6 matching bases. Trimming took off 1 base at V and 8 bases at J, with 8 bases between the two ends. The CDR3 contains 12 residues. Looked up from germline, CDR1 is LNHNV and CDR2 is YYDKDF (reference sequence). This CDR3 is CATSRVDREAFF. CDR3 nucleotide sequence: TGTGCCACCAGCAGAGTGGACAGAGAAGCTTTCTTT.

The rearrangement links TRBV29-1 to TRBJ1-1; no clear D gene. From germline, CDR1 is SQVTM and CDR2 ANQGSEA. CDR3 length equals 11 residues. The germline V and J ends were trimmed by 6 bases and 7 bases, with 12 bases remaining between them. The CDR3 DNA is TGCAGCGTAATGATCGGATTTGAAGCTTTCTTT. It yields the protein CSVMIGFEAFF.

V is TRBV11-2 and J is TRBJ2-7; D gene uncertain. Trimming removed 5 bases from V and 6 bases from J, with 14 bases in between. Per the germline V gene, CDR1 is SGHAT and CDR2 is FQNNGV. CDR3 length: 13 amino acids. The DNA of the CDR3 is TGTGCCAGCAGCGTCGGACCGAACCGCGAGCAGTACTTC. Protein: CASSVGPNREQYF.

The genes are TRBV7-2 and TRBJ1-2; D remains ambiguous. The CDR3 loop spans 13 amino acids. The V and J ends lost 5 bases and 2 bases respectively, with 9 bases between them. Germline V gene data show CDR1 as SGHTA and CDR2 as FQGNSA. CDR3 sequence: CASSPYNNYGYTF. CDR3 DNA sequence: TGTGCCAGCAGCCCGTATAACAACTATGGCTACACCTTC.

This clone was detected a few times. The chain combines TRBV9 with TRBJ2-4, with a weak D call TRBD1 (5 bases). Trimming stripped 5 bases from V and 1 base from J, with 19 bases between. The CDR3 contains 17 residues. The V gene's germline CDR1 is SGDLS and CDR2 YYNGEE. Written as DNA, the CDR3 is TGTGCCAGCAGTGGAGACCAGGGAAAGGGGGCCAAAAACATTCAGTACTTC. Protein sequence: CASSGDQGKGAKNIQYF.

The CDR3 region has the DNA TGTGCCAGCAGCTTAGATCTCGGACAGGCGAACACCGGGGAGCTGTTTTTT. Translation gives CASSLDLGQANTGELFF. The rearrangement uses TRBV11-2 and TRBJ2-2; 7 bases map to TRBD1. With 0 bases clipped from V and 0 bases from J, the junction kept 4 bases outside the gene matches. Germline V lookup: CDR1 SGHAT, CDR2 FQNNGV. The CDR3 is 17 residues long.

The V and J genes are TRBV4-2 and TRBJ2-7, with D possibly TRBD2 on 6 matching bases. The CDR3 has 16 residues. The V end lost 2 bases, the J end lost 5 bases, and 19 bases lay between the germline ends. Germline V lookup: CDR1 LGHNA, CDR2 YNFKEQ. The CDR3 loop is CASSQPVGDSRNEQYF. The CDR3 coding sequence is TGTGCCAGCAGCCAACCTGTAGGGGACTCCCGTAACGAGCAGTACTTC.

The table lists this clone with a count of one. The gene calls are TRBV12-3 or TRBV12-4 and TRBJ2-7; D is unresolved. V lost 6 bases, J lost 0 bases, and 9 bases lay in between. The CDR3 runs to 13 residues. The CDR3, as DNA: TGTGCCAGCAGAGACCTAAGCTCCTACGAGCAGTACTTC. Translating it yields CASRDLSSYEQYF.

The V gene is TRBV11-2, the J gene TRBJ1-6; TRBD1 is a possible D gene (5 bases). The CDR3 is 20 residues long. The germline V gene has CDR1 SGHAT and CDR2 FQNNGV. The V end lost 0 bases, the J end lost 0 bases, and 18 bases lay between the germline ends. The CDR3 nucleotides read TGTGCCAGCAGCTTAGAGCATCCGGGACTTTTTAGCTCCTATAATTCACCCCTCCACTTT. As protein: CASSLEHPGLFSSYNSPLHF.

This rearrangement joins TRBV5-1 to TRBJ1-1, with 10 bases identical to TRBD1. This CDR3 contains 12 residues. Germline CDR1 is SGHRS and CDR2 is YFSETQ. V dropped 4 bases and J dropped 9; count of bases not matched to a gene: 3. The CDR3 region is CASSRTGGQAFF. DNA of the CDR3: TGCGCCAGCAGCCGGACAGGGGGGCAAGCTTTCTTT.

CDR3 loop: CAWSGTSGGASSYNEQFF. The DNA for the CDR3 is TGTGCCTGGTCCGGGACTAGCGGGGGGGCAAGTTCCTACAATGAGCAGTTCTTC. This rearrangement joins TRBV30 to TRBJ2-1; 16 bases agree with TRBD2. The CDR3 extends over 18 amino acids. V shed 5 bases, J shed 1 base, and the junction held 8 bases outside the gene matches. Germline loops: CDR1 GTSNPN, CDR2 SVGIG (reference sequence). The variable domain in full, completed from reference TRBV30 and TRBJ2-1, reads SQTIHQWPATLVQPVGSPLSLECTVEGTSNPNLYWYRQAAGRGLQLLFYSVGIGQISSEVPQNLSASRPQDRQFILSSKKLLLSDSGFYLCAWSGTSGGASSYNEQFFGPGTRLTVL.

J is TRBJ1-2 and V is TRBV14; D gene unclear. Germline V gene data show CDR1 as SGHDN and CDR2 as FVKESK. V dropped 4 bases and J dropped 5 bases, with 8 bases sitting between them. The CDR3 sequence is 12 residues long. This chain's CDR3 is CASSREGYGYTF. The CDR3 DNA is TGTGCCAGCAGCCGAGAAGGGTATGGCTACACCTTC.